These 21 T cell receptor beta chains share one sample of origin, sequenced in a study of cytomegalovirus exposure and HLA in healthy donors. Only in-frame clones appear in the TCRdb table, and some are missing; sequencing was by immunoSEQ multiplex PCR. There are nearly 200,000 clones in the sample; 65% to 90% occur only once, and roughly 12% lies in the top ten. Sequencing used PBMCs. The receptors come from a woman younger than 45 in good health and CMV-seropositive.

The chain uses TRBV7-6 and TRBJ2-7; D uncertain. CDR1 and CDR2 from the germline V gene are SGHVS and FNYEAQ. V was trimmed by 0 bases and J by 3 bases, leaving 6 bases between them. The CDR3 length is 13 residues. The CDR3 region has the DNA TGTGCCAGCAGCTTAGCGATCAGCTACGAGCAGTACTTC. As protein: CASSLAISYEQYF.

This clone was seen a handful of times. V gene TRBV5-4 combines with J gene TRBJ2-1; 11 positions agree with TRBD1. In germline, CDR1 is SGHNT, CDR2 YYREEE (reference sequence). This CDR3 comprises 16 residues. Unmatched junction bases numbered 5, after V lost 0 bases and J lost 6 bases. The CDR3 loop reads CASSLDSGTGGNEQFF. As DNA, the CDR3 is TGTGCCAGCAGCTTGGATTCGGGGACAGGGGGCAATGAGCAGTTCTTC.

This rearrangement joins TRBV5-4 to TRBJ1-2; TRBD1 matches at 10 bases. CDR3 length: 14 residues. Unmatched junction bases numbered 6, after V lost 4 bases and J lost 6 bases. Germline V gives CDR1 SGHNT, CDR2 YYREEE (reference sequence). The CDR3, as DNA: TGTGCCAGCAGCCCGGACAGGGGGTTTGATGGCTACACCTTC. Amino acids: CASSPDRGFDGYTF. The full variable domain, rest sourced from reference TRBV5-4 and TRBJ1-2, is ETGVTQSPTHLIKTRGQQVTLRCSSQSGHNTVSWYQQALGQGPQFIFQYYREEENGRGNFPPRFSGLQFPNYSSELNVNALELDDSALYLCASSPDRGFDGYTFGSGTRLTVV.

V and J are TRBV4-2 and TRBJ1-3; D call uncertain. Trimming pared 1 base from V and 2 bases from J, leaving 12 bases between. There are 16 residues in the CDR3. Germline CDR1 is LGHNA and CDR2 is YNFKEQ. CDR3: CASSQGSSPTGNTIYF. CDR3 DNA: TGTGCCAGCAGCCAAGGGTCTTCGCCTACTGGAAACACCATATATTTT.

This clone occurred once. This chain joins TRBV12-5 and TRBJ1-4; D remains unclear. In germline, CDR1 is LGHNT, CDR2 FRNRAP. Deletions cut 1 base from V and 7 bases from J, with 7 bases between. This CDR3 has 13 amino acids. CDR3 in DNA: TGTGCTAGTGGTTTGGAAGGGAGTGAAAAACTGTTTTTT. As protein: CASGLEGSEKLFF.

The chain employs TRBV27 and TRBJ2-2, with a possible D match to TRBD2 (6 bases). CDR3 length: 15 residues. In germline, CDR1 is MNHEY, CDR2 SMNVEV (reference sequence). With 6 bases removed from V and 4 bases from J, the gap between germline ends came to 15 bases. The CDR3 bases are TGTGCCAGCAGCTTCGGGACTCTGCGCACCGGGGAGCTGTTTTTT. Translating gives CASSFGTLRTGELFF.

The V gene is TRBV30, the J gene TRBJ2-1, with 13 bases identical to TRBD2. Per germline, CDR1 GTSNPN and CDR2 SVGIG (reference sequence). The CDR3 consists of 15 residues. V trimming: 1 base; J trimming: 10 bases; junction bases outside the gene matches: 7. CDR3 DNA sequence: TGTGCCTGGAGTGATGGACTAGCGGGAGTTAGCGAGCAGTTCTTC. This translates into CAWSDGLAGVSEQFF.

CDR3 in DNA: TGTGCCAGCTCACGTGAAGGGGGTTCTGGAAACACCATATATTTT. Amino acids: CASSREGGSGNTIYF. The V call is TRBV18, the J call TRBJ1-3, with a weak D call TRBD1 (6 bases). The V gene lost 4 bases and the J gene lost 1 base, with 11 bases spanning the gap. The CDR3 sequence is 15 residues long. Per germline, CDR1 KGHSH and CDR2 LQKENI.

This clone was found a few times. This chain joins TRBV2 and TRBJ1-3; unclear D gene. V was clipped by 2 bases and J by 0 bases, with 8 bases between them. Germline CDR1 and CDR2: SNHLY and FYNNEI. The CDR3 has 15 residues. CDR3 in DNA: TGTGCCAGCAGTGAAAGACTATCCTCTGGAAACACCATATATTTT. This codes for CASSERLSSGNTIYF.

This chain joins TRBV5-6 and TRBJ2-7; weak D call: TRBD2 (5 bases). From germline, CDR1 is SGHDT and CDR2 YYEEEE. The CDR3 is 14 amino acids. The V and J ends lost 2 bases and 3 bases respectively, with 12 bases between them. The CDR3 protein is CASSFSTRFYEQYF. The CDR3, as DNA: TGTGCCAGCAGCTTCTCAACTAGATTCTACGAGCAGTACTTC.

This chain uses TRBV2 with TRBJ1-2; D possibly corresponds to TRBD1 (6 bases). Trimming stripped 7 bases from V and 3 bases from J, with 12 bases between. Germline assignment: CDR1 SNHLY and CDR2 FYNNEI. CDR3 length: 13 amino acids. CDR3 coding DNA: TGTGCCAGCAAGGCAGGGGTGGACTATGGCTACACCTTC. It is translated as CASKAGVDYGYTF.

The chain is built from TRBV2 and TRBJ1-3; tentative D call: TRBD1 (6 bases). From germline, CDR1 is SNHLY and CDR2 FYNNEI. This CDR3 region has 14 residues. The V end lost 4 bases, the J end lost 2 bases, and 9 bases lay between the germline ends. The CDR3 loop reads CASSVRGTGNTIYF. CDR3 DNA: TGTGCCAGCAGTGTCAGGGGTACTGGAAACACCATATATTTT. Using reference TRBV2 and TRBJ1-3 for the parts outside the CDR3, the full variable domain is EPEVTQTPSHQVTQMGQEVILRCVPISNHLYFYWYRQILGQKVEFLVSFYNNEISEKSEIFDDQFSVERPDGSNFTLKIRSTKLEDSAMYFCASSVRGTGNTIYFGEGSWLTVV.

This clone has just one count. The chain recombines TRBV4-1 with TRBJ1-1; D is unresolved. In germline, CDR1 is MGHRA, CDR2 YSYEKL. The CDR3 totals 13 residues. V was shortened by 1 base and J by 3 bases, with 6 bases between the two germline ends. The CDR3 region has the DNA TGCGCCAGCAGCCAAGCCCCCGACACTGAAGCTTTCTTT. Translating gives CASSQAPDTEAFF.

The J gene is TRBJ2-5, the V gene TRBV7-2; 8 bases match TRBD2. The CDR3 extends over 13 amino acids. Per germline, CDR1 SGHTA and CDR2 FQGNSA. V lost 5 bases, J lost 5 bases, and 4 bases stayed unmatched. The CDR3 DNA follows: TGTGCCAGCAGCCTGACTAGCGCGGAGACCCAGTACTTC. Translation gives CASSLTSAETQYF.

The J gene is TRBJ2-7, the V gene TRBV7-9; 8 nucleotides match TRBD2. The CDR3 sequence is 14 residues long. Per the germline V gene, CDR1 is SEHNR and CDR2 is FQNEAQ (reference sequence). V lost 8 bases, J lost 5 bases, and 11 bases stayed unmatched. The CDR3 bases are TGTGCCAGCGTGAAAGCGGGAGATTTCAACGAGCAGTACTTC. It specifies CASVKAGDFNEQYF.

The chain uses TRBV29-1 and TRBJ1-2; possibly TRBD1 for D (6 bases). CDR1 SQVTM and CDR2 ANQGSEA come from the germline V gene. V was trimmed by 7 bases and J by 4 bases, leaving 16 bases between them. CDR3 size: 13 residues. CDR3 sequence (DNA): TGCAGCGCCGAAAAGAGGACAGCCTATGGCTACACCTTC. Translated, it gives CSAEKRTAYGYTF.

This clone was detected once. The chain recombines TRBV15 with TRBJ2-7; D remains ambiguous. CDR1 LNHNV and CDR2 YYDKDF come from the germline V gene (reference sequence). This CDR3 is built from 14 residues. V gave up 1 base and J gave up 3 bases, with 10 bases separating them. The CDR3 loop is CATSRGYINYEQYF. CDR3 nucleotides: TGTGCCACCAGCAGAGGCTATATAAACTACGAGCAGTACTTC.

The CDR3 nucleotides read TGTGCCAGCAGCCGCGAGAGCAATCAGCCCCAGCATTTT. It encodes CASSRESNQPQHF. The chain employs TRBV6-4 and TRBJ1-5; D gene ambiguous. Germline CDR1 reads MRHNA; CDR2 reads SNTAGT. Trimming took off 6 bases at V and 1 base at J, with 7 bases between the two ends. The CDR3 length is 13 residues.

This clone was observed a handful of times. The J gene is TRBJ1-2, the V gene TRBV7-9; D uncertain. Germline-derived CDR1 and CDR2 are SEHNR and FQNEAQ (reference sequence). This CDR3 region has 14 residues. Deletions cut 1 base from V and 4 bases from J, with 10 bases between. The CDR3 sequence: CASSLVTAGYGYTF. The CDR3, as DNA: TGTGCCAGCAGCTTAGTAACGGCAGGCTATGGCTACACCTTC.

This chain joins TRBV5-1 and TRBJ2-7; a weak D match, TRBD1 (6 bases). Germline CDR1 reads SGHRS; CDR2 reads YFSETQ. The V and J ends lost 4 bases and 0 bases respectively, with 11 bases between them. CDR3 length: 14 amino acids. The CDR3 DNA reads as TGCGCCAGCAGCCTAGCACAGGGCTCCTACGAGCAGTACTTC. This codes for CASSLAQGSYEQYF.

The chain has TRBV2 and TRBJ1-2; TRBD1 matches 8 bases. The CDR3 has 15 amino acids. Germline V gene data show CDR1 as SNHLY and CDR2 as FYNNEI. Trimming removed 2 bases from V and 3 bases from J; junction bases left unmatched: 5. CDR3 nucleotide sequence: TGTGCCAGCAGTGAAAACAGGGGGAAACACTATGGCTACACCTTC. Its translation is CASSENRGKHYGYTF. The whole variable domain, remainder taken from reference TRBV2 and TRBJ1-2, is EPEVTQTPSHQVTQMGQEVILRCVPISNHLYFYWYRQILGQKVEFLVSFYNNEISEKSEIFDDQFSVERPDGSNFTLKIRSTKLEDSAMYFCASSENRGKHYGYTFGSGTRLTVV.